A selection of T cell receptor beta chains follows, all from one sample in a study of T cell responses to AZD1222 COVID-19 vaccine. Libraries were prepared by immunoSEQ multiplex PCR; TCRdb keeps only in-frame clonotypes and omits some of them. The data contain fewer than 100,000 clones, roughly 84% of them singletons. This material consisted of peripheral blood, taken on day 0 of AZD1222 vaccination. These receptors were collected from an adult in good health. The CDR3 runs from the conserved cysteine through the conserved F or W.

J gene,V gene,CDR3 protein
TRBJ2-7,TRBV29-1,CSVEDTLLYGEQYF
TRBJ2-1,TRBV19,CASLAGGSYNEQFF
TRBJ1-5,TRBV4-3,CASSQVTGDQPQHF
TRBJ1-1,TRBV5-1,CASSSAGQNTEAFF
TRBJ1-1,TRBV27,CASSLRSTGTGASSGTEAFF
TRBJ2-1,TRBV5-1,CASSLGSKEPRPRRDNEQFF
TRBJ2-5,TRBV10-3,CAISAPGQGDQETQYF
TRBJ2-7,TRBV7-6,CASKLREGGISYEQYF
TRBJ1-3,TRBV7-2,CASSLVSQDLAYTIYF
TRBJ1-6,TRBV11-2,CASSLDQQGPNSPLHF
TRBJ2-1,TRBV27,CASSFQRGAVYNEQFF
TRBJ1-3,TRBV18,CASSPAPQGAGNTIYF
TRBJ2-6,TRBV7-2,CASSFSTAHGANVLTF
TRBJ2-3,TRBV11-2,CASSQSTGAQYF
TRBJ1-1,TRBV2,CASRLEAANTEAFF
TRBJ2-7,TRBV5-1,CASSLSGAGEQYF
TRBJ2-5,TRBV19,CASSILGHQNQQETQYF
TRBJ1-1,TRBV6-6,CASSRTTMNTEAFF
TRBJ2-3,TRBV3-1/TRBV3-2,CASSQAARGEQYF
TRBJ2-1,TRBV30,CAWSATGSYNEQFF
TRBJ2-7,TRBV28,CASSPDRLAGGIEQYF
TRBJ1-3,TRBV30,CAWSLGNTIYF
TRBJ1-3,TRBV11-2,CASSLVQSVVGNTIYF
TRBJ2-7,TRBV7-2,CASRLAGGTYEQYF
TRBJ1-6,TRBV3-1/TRBV3-2,CASSPTEVSNSPLHF
TRBJ2-2,TRBV7-2,CASSVLNTGELFF
TRBJ1-1,TRBV6-5,CASSQGRNTEAFF
TRBJ2-2,TRBV11-2,CASSLVGQAFF